This T cell receptor beta chain was recorded in a study of T cells in localized non-small cell lung cancer. Germline V gives CDR1 MNHNY, CDR2 SVGAGI (reference sequence). V lost 6 bases to trimming and J lost 3 bases; unmatched junction nucleotides: 8. CDR3 size: 15 residues. A note on this clone: What it recognizes is unknown.

Overall study results and limits: Higher blood T cell density tracked longer overall survival. Tumor trailed uninvolved adjacent lung in T cell clonality, which peaked there. Heterogeneity stays possible, as sequencing covered only one tumor region. For the top 100 tumor clones, a median roughly 56 also appeared in adjacent lung.

Libraries were prepared by immunoSEQ multiplex PCR; TCRdb keeps only in-frame clonotypes and omits some of them. Of approximately 83,000 clones in the sample, approximately 90% are singletons; the top ten hold roughly 4%. The sequenced sample was PBMCs, obtained before any cancer treatment. V gene TRBV6-6 combines with J gene TRBJ2-7; TRBD2 agrees at 10 bases. This TCR came from a woman aged 40 to 75 with stage II squamous cell lung carcinoma. The CDR3 spells CASRTVGTSDYEQYF. CDR3 DNA sequence: TGTGCCAGCAGAACCGTTGGGACTAGCGACTACGAGCAGTACTTC.